Presented here are 6 T cell receptor beta chains from one specimen sequenced in a study of identical twins. MiXCR, applied by TCRdb to the 5' RACE reads, yields one record per CDR3 protein. Of 500,000 to 550,000 distinct CDR3 sequences in the sample, more than 20% were seen once. This sample also belongs to another study, concerning yellow fever vaccine responses in identical twins.

Sequencing input: CD4+ T cells sorted from blood. The receptors here all came from a woman aged 18-35 years in good health.

The chain links TRBV20-1 to TRBJ2-4, with 7 bases aligning to TRBD2. J lost 8 bases, V lost 6 bases, and 13 bases had no gene match. Germline V gene sequence: CDR1 DFQATT, CDR2 SNEGSKA (reference sequence). The CDR3 contains 14 residues. For the CDR3, the DNA is TGCAGTGCCGTCGGGGGGACCGCCGGGGACATTCAGTACTTC. This sequence encodes CSAVGGTAGDIQYF.

The J gene is TRBJ1-1, the V gene TRBV7-2; D gene unclear. V lost 2 bases and J 1 base, leaving 11 bases between the germline ends. CDR3 size: 15 residues. Germline CDR1 SGHTA, CDR2 FQGNSA. For the CDR3, the DNA is TGTGCCAGCAGCTTAAGACGGACCGGGAACACTGAAGCTTTCTTT. Translating it yields CASSLRRTGNTEAFF.

This clonotype has at least ten counts. The rearrangement links TRBV6-5 to TRBJ2-1, with D perhaps TRBD1 or TRBD2 (5 bases each). V gave up 2 bases and J gave up 9 bases, with 11 bases separating them. The CDR3 is 13 residues long. From germline, CDR1 is MNHEY and CDR2 SVGAGI. The CDR3 coding sequence is TGTGCCAGCAGTTACCCCTCCGGGACTGAGCAGTTCTTC. Encoded protein: CASSYPSGTEQFF.

This clonotype was counted many times. The chain combines TRBV18 with TRBJ2-4; tentative D call: TRBD2 (6 bases). V was pared by 1 base and J by 0 bases, with 7 bases between. The germline CDR1 and CDR2 sequences are KGHSH and LQKENI. CDR3 length: 15 residues. The CDR3 protein is CASSPLAVAKNIQYF. The CDR3 nucleotides read TGTGCCAGCTCACCACTAGCGGTAGCCAAAAACATTCAGTACTTC.

The CDR3 here is CASSSPPGPTRDTQYF. The CDR3 bases are TGTGCCAGCAGTTCCCCCCCGGGGCCCACAAGGGATACGCAGTATTTT. The V gene is TRBV28, the J gene TRBJ2-3; D is possibly TRBD1 or TRBD2 (5 bases each). The CDR3 is 16 residues long. Germline-derived CDR1 and CDR2 are MDHEN and SYDVKM. Between the trimmed V and J ends, which lost 4 bases and 6 bases, there was a span of 20 bases.

A few counts support this clonotype. The chain recombines TRBV12-3 or TRBV12-4 with TRBJ1-2, with 9 bases identical to TRBD1. J was trimmed by 4 bases and V by 3 bases; bases with no gene match: 6. The CDR3 runs 15 residues. The CDR3 region has the DNA TGTGCCAGCAGTTTTGTACAGGGGGCCAGCTATGGCTACACCTTC. This sequence encodes CASSFVQGASYGYTF.